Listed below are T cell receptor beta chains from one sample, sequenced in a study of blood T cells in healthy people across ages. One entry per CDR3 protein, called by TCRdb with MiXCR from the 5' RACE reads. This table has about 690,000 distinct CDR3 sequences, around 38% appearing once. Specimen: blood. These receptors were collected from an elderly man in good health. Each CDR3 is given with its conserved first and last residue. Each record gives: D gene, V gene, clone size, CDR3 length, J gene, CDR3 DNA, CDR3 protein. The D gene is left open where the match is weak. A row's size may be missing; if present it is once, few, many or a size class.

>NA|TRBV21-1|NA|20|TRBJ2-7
TGTGCCAGCCTATTTCTAGGGACTAGCGGGAGTATCAGCCCCTACAATGAGCAGTACTTC
CASLFLGTSGSISPYNEQYF
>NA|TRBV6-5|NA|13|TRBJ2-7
TGTGCCAGCAGTTACGAAGCTACTTACGAGCAGTACTTC
CASSYEATYEQYF
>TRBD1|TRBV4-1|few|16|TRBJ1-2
TGCGCCAGCAGCCAAGATCCTGGGACAGGGAACTATGGCTACACCTTC
CASSQDPGTGNYGYTF
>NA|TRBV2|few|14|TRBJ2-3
TGTGCCAGCAGTGCAAGAGGACTCACAGATACGCAGTATTTT
CASSARGLTDTQYF
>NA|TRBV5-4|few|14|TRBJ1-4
TGTGCCAGCAGCGAACAGGCGACCGATGAAAAACTGTTTTTT
CASSEQATDEKLFF
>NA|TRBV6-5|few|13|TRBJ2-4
TGTGCCAGCAGTGGTGGACCACGGGACATTCAGTACTTC
CASSGGPRDIQYF
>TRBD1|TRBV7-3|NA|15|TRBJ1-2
TGTGCCAGCAGCCCCCTCGCAGGGGGCGGCTATGGCTACACCTTC
CASSPLAGGGYGYTF
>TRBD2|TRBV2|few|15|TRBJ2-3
TGTGCCAGCAGTGACTCAGCGGGGCTTACAGATACGCAGTATTTT
CASSDSAGLTDTQYF
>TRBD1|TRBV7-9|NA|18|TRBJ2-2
TGTGCCAGCAGCTTAATTTTCCCGGGACAGGGTACCACCGGGGAGCTGTTTTTT
CASSLIFPGQGTTGELFF
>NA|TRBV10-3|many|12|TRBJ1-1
TGTGCCATCAGTGAGTGGGGATATGAAGCTTTCTTT
CAISEWGYEAFF
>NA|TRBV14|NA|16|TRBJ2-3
TGTGCCAGCAGCCAAGATCCAGGAGTTGGCACAGATACGCAGTATTTT
CASSQDPGVGTDTQYF
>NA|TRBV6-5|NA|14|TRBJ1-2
TGTGCCAGCAGTTGGTTGGGGACTAACTATGGCTACACCTTC
CASSWLGTNYGYTF
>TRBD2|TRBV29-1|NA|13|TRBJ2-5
TGCAGCGTTGTTTGCGGGAGGTTGGAGACCCAGTACTTC
CSVVCGRLETQYF
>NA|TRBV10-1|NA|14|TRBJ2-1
TGCGCCAGCAGTGAGTCATATGGGGGAGGTGAGCAGTTCTTC
CASSESYGGGEQFF
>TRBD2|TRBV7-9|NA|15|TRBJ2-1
TGTGCCAGCAGACCAAAGCGGGAGACCTACAATGAGCAGTTCTTC
CASRPKRETYNEQFF
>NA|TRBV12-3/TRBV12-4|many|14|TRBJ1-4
TGTGCCAGCAGTTTGGCCGCAACTAATGAAAAACTGTTTTTT
CASSLAATNEKLFF
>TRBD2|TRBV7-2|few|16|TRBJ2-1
TGTGCCAGCAGCTTAGCAGGACTAGCGGGGGGGGGTGAGCAGTTCTTC
CASSLAGLAGGGEQFF
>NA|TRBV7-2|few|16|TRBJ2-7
TGTGCCAGCAGCTTAGGAGGGGCAGGCGGCTCCTACGAGCAGTACTTC
CASSLGGAGGSYEQYF
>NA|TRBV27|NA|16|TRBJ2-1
TGTGCCAGCAGCCCCGAGGCGCAGCAACCTTACAATGAGCAGTTCTTC
CASSPEAQQPYNEQFF
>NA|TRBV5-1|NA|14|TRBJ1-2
TGCGCCAGCAGCTTGGAGACACAGAACTATGGCTACACCTTC
CASSLETQNYGYTF
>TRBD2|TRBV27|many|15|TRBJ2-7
TGTGCCAGCAGCTTAGTGGCGGGGGGGACCTACGAGCAGTACTTC
CASSLVAGGTYEQYF
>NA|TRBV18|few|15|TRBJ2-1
TGTGCCAGCTCCCTTAATCCTGAGGGAGGGGGTGAGCAGTTCTTC
CASSLNPEGGGEQFF
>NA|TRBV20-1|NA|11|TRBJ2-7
TGCAGTGCTAGAGGGGAATACGAGCAGTACTTC
CSARGEYEQYF
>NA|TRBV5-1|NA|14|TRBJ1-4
TGCGCCAGCAGCTTGGGGAAGGGGAATGAAAAACTGTTTTTT
CASSLGKGNEKLFF
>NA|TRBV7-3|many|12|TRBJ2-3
TGTGCCAGCAGCTATGGGCGAGATACGCAGTATTTT
CASSYGRDTQYF
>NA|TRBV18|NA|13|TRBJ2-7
TGTGCCAGCTCAGGCCTAAGGGGCTACGAGCAGTACTTC
CASSGLRGYEQYF
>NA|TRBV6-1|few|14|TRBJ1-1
TGTGCCAGCAGGGACAGACGGGGGGCGGTTGAAGCTTTCTTT
CASRDRRGAVEAFF
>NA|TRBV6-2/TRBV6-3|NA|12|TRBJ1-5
TGTGCCAGCAGTTACTCACGTCAGCCCCAGCATTTT
CASSYSRQPQHF
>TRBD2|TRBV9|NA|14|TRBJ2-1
TGTGCCAGCAGTCCGACTAGCGGGAGTCATGAGCAGTTCTTC
CASSPTSGSHEQFF